This TCR beta chain was captured in a study of identical twins (dated by TCRdb to the mid-2010s). Some background on the complete study: The study deep-sequenced TCR alpha and beta repertoires from monozygotic twins, unrelated adults of various ages and cord blood to test whether fetal clonotypes persist. Replicate twin experiments were performed at different times using different library preparation protocols to rule out contamination. Broader findings and caveats from the paper: Abundant cord blood beta clonotypes had fewer insertions, young adult naive repertoires showed a similar but weaker trend, and memory repertoires showed no such trend. A weaker excess of twin sharing was found in beta out-of-frame sequences because the signal-to-noise ratio was lowered by fewer shared sequences. Because the same donors could not be followed over many years, the conclusions relied on cross-sectional statistical analysis. Compared with coincidental sharing between unrelated individuals, out-of-frame TCR alpha sequences shared between twins had an excess of sequences with low generation probability. In monozygotic twins, out-of-frame TCR alpha sharing was systematically underestimated by recombination models, although the models agreed with sharing between unrelated individuals. Zero-insertion analyses could be partly confounded by invariant T cells such as MAIT and iNKT, although diverse VJ usage argued against such confounding for most clonotypes.

All donors were healthy Caucasians. The twin cohort comprised three pairs of female monozygotic twins, all aged about 18 to 29 years. CD4+ and CD8+ T cell populations were isolated with positive isolation kits from Invitrogen. The germline V gene (reference sequence) gives CDR1 as DFQATT and CDR2 as SNEGSKA. Unmatched junction bases come to 11, with V trimmed by 6 bases and J by 4 bases. Reading from cysteine to phenylalanine, the CDR3 counts 15 amino acids. Only the CDR3 region is kept as DNA, spanning 45 bases read in frame from base 1. Comments on this clonotype: There is no known antigen for this receptor. Within one base of it there is no much larger clone, and no base qualities were kept.

Library creation used 5' RACE. Sequencing relied on an Illumina HiSeq 2000. A universal primer binding site was introduced by template switching, and a unique molecular identifier was present in the final cDNA, enabling accurate counting of TCR cDNA molecules. Specific primers in the conserved constant-segment region were used to synthesize first-strand cDNA for TCR alpha and beta chains. To control for contamination, each cDNA library was double barcoded with a SMART-Mk sample barcode plus Illumina barcodes. Two successive PCR steps introduced TruSeq adapter sequences along with Illumina sample barcodes. The Illumina HiSeq platform was used with custom primers to sequence TCR alpha and beta cDNA libraries. Processing in the source paper ran as follows. MiGEC was used to process raw reads and extract unique molecular identifiers, and MiXCR was used to find CDR3 positions. Recombination models were inferred per individual with the repgenHMM and IGoR tools using an EM algorithm. Shared clonotype analysis was performed with the tcR package in R, normalizing sharing by the product of cloneset sizes. To study raw recombination without the effects of thymic and clonal selection, out-of-frame nonproductive sequences were analyzed. TCRdb handled the public reads itself, with Q25 trimming in fastp and clone calling in MiXCR, and kept productive beta chains. Identical CDR3 proteins give one entry, which carries the most common genes and DNA. V and J calls and clone size were set by TCRdb, not the authors. Across this sample there are a few hundred thousand distinct CDR3 sequences, with 5% to 7% seen only once. Roughly 15% of the sample is taken by the ten largest.

These data also formed part of another study, on T cells expressing NK-cell markers. Per the second study: Three sorted T-cell subsets (CD3+CD56+NKG2C+, CD3+CD56+NKG2C- and CD3+CD56-NKG2C+) from seven to nine donors had their TCR beta-chain repertoires profiled. Of the eight sequenced donors, seven were found to be HCMV-seropositive and one was found to be HCMV-seronegative. To restrict sorting to alphabetaTCR-expressing T cells, an anti-gammadeltaTCR antibody was added in several experiments. In five to seven donors, the dominant CD3+CD56+NKG2C+ clonotypes were among the top 10 CD8+ clonotypes and accounted for roughly 1.0-8% of CD8+ T cells. Those dominant clonotypes were again the most abundant among CD3+CD56-NKG2C+ cells in several donors, at about 25-60.1%. It remained unclear whether the expanded NKG2C-expressing T cell clones were specific for HCMV antigens. All eight donors whose samples were sequenced were randomly selected healthy volunteers, three of them men and five women. A commercial ELISA kit detecting HCMV-specific IgG in serum was used to determine HCMV serostatus. MIGEC handled demultiplexing of the reads and grouping by UMI, while MiTCR was used to assemble and quantify clonotypes. To exclude erroneous sequences, only TCR cDNA sequences supported by at least two reads were retained. The tcR package was used for downstream repertoire analysis, with clonotypes matched between fractions based on CDR3 nucleotide sequence plus V segment. VDJmatch was used to annotate antigen specificity against VDJdb, with one amino acid substitution in CDR3 permitted.

The V and J segments used are TRBV20-1 and TRBJ2-1, with 8 middle bases fitting TRBD2. This sequence was found in a woman younger than 35 in good health. The sample taken for sequencing was CD8+ T cells sorted from blood. At the DNA level, the sequence is TGCAGTGCGGGACCGGGACTAGGGCATTACAATGAGCAGTTCTTC. Its protein is CSAGPGLGHYNEQFF.